This T cell receptor beta chain was sequenced during a study of CXCR3-negative and CXCR3-positive naive CD8 T cells. The CDR3 totals 14 residues. Germline-derived CDR1 and CDR2 are SGHRS and YFSETQ. Points on this clonotype: Its antigen is not known.

General study findings and limits: CXCR3-negative naive cells had less hydrophobic TRB CDR3s than did CXCR3-positive naive cells.

Naive CD8+ T cells showed CD45RO-CCR7+CD27+CD95-. The TRB libraries of cDNA were built by UMI-labeled 5' RACE. TCRdb re-called the 5' RACE reads, yielding one record per CDR3 amino acid sequence without DNA. The table for this sample gives some 120,000 distinct CDR3 sequences. This receptor was taken from a human donor in good health. Some clones in this sample may be carry-over from other donors' samples. This rearrangement joins TRBV5-1 to TRBJ2-7; TCRdb selects TRBD1, and the lack of DNA leaves this call unchecked. Sample: naive CXCR3+ CD8+ T cells from blood. Subset here: CD45RO-CCR7+CD27+CD95- naive CD8+ T cells expressing CXCR3 (TNR3+). The chain's CDR3 is CASRTGTGGYEQYF.